The clone carrying this T cell receptor beta chain has at least ten counts. Its specificity is unknown. Amplified TCR beta CDR3 regions derived from RNA transcripts. TCR CDR3 underwent first-round RT-PCR with the HTBI primer set. TCRdb called the multiplex PCR reads again in MiXCR, with one record for every CDR3 protein. The sample consists of 400,000 or so distinct CDR3 sequences, 13% to 15% of them appearing once. CDR1 and CDR2 (germline): MDHEN, SYDVKM. J was trimmed by 7 bases and V by 3 bases; bases with no gene match: 11. This CDR3 has 17 residues. The sample originates from a study of T cells in Graves' hyperthyroidism and ophthalmopathy. Study-wide results and caveats: Blood also showed most of the thyroid clonotypes that were expanded above 0.001.

Ophthalmopathy cases met thresholds of Clinical Activity Score at least 3, NOSPECS grade at least 4 and duration under 3 months. Patients were excluded for uncontrolled infection, other autoimmune disease, pregnancy or lactation. The specimen was blood. The chain recombines TRBV28 with TRBJ2-7, with TRBD2 identical over 14 bases. This receptor was taken from a woman aged 55-70 years with Graves' ophthalmopathy. In DNA, the CDR3 is TGTGCCAGCAGTTTCCCCTCGACTAGCGGGAGGGCCGGAGAGCAGTACTTC. Protein: CASSFPSTSGRAGEQYF.